This T cell receptor (beta chain) derives from a study of control samples from healthy donors and cancer patients (TCRdb year 2020). The germline V gene specifies SGHDN as CDR1 and FVKESK as CDR2. Taken from cysteine to phenylalanine, the CDR3 has 14 residues. Kept here is only the CDR3 DNA, which spans 42 bases and is read in frame from base 1. Trimming removed 0 bases from V and 3 bases from J, leaving 6 bases between the germline ends. On this clone itself: It has no known antigen specificity. It has no much larger one-base neighbor in the sample; base qualities were not kept.

The library was produced with the immunoSEQ multiplex PCR assay. TCRdb took over this immuneACCESS table, retaining in-frame rearrangements with V and J assigned. Such tables are incomplete; in checked studies, under half of the missing clones stem from an unresolved V gene, and the remainder is unexplained. This sample gives about 71,000 clones in total; roughly nine tenths of them show up just once. The ten largest clones represent about 20% of the sample. Sequenced sample: PBMCs. The source of this sequence is a man aged 55 to 70 with lung cancer. Recombination linked TRBV14 to TRBJ2-1; the D gene cannot be resolved reliably. Here is the DNA: TGTGCCAGCAGCCAAGAAGGGTTCTACAATGAGCAGTTCTTC. Translated, this is CASSQEGFYNEQFF.